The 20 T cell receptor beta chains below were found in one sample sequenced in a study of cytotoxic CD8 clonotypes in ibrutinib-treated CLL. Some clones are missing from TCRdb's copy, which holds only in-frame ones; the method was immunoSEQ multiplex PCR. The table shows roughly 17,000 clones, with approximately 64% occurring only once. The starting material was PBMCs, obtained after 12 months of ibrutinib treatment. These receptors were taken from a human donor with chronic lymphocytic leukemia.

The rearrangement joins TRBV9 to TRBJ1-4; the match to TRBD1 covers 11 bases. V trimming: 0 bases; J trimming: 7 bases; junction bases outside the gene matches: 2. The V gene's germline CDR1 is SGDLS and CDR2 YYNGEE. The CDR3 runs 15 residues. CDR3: CASSVAGTGGEKLFF. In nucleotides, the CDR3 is TGTGCCAGCAGCGTAGCTGGGACAGGGGGTGAAAAACTGTTTTTT.

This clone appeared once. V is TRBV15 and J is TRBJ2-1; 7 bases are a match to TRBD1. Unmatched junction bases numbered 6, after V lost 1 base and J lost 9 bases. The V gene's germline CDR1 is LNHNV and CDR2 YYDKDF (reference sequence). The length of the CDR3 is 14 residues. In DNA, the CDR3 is TGTGCCACCAGCAGAGGGGACAGAGGGGGTGAGCAGTTCTTC. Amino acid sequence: CATSRGDRGGEQFF.

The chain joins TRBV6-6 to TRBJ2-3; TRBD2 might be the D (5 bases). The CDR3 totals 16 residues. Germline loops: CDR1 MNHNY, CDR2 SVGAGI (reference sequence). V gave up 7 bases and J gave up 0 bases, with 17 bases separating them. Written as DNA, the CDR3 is TGTGCCAGCACCGATTCGAGGACTTTTAGCACAGATACGCAGTATTTT. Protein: CASTDSRTFSTDTQYF.

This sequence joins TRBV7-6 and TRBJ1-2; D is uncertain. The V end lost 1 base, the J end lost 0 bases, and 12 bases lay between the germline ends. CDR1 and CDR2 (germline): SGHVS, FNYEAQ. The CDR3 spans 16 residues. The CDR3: CASSLVPGSSNYGYTF. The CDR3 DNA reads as TGTGCCAGCAGCTTAGTCCCTGGCAGTTCTAACTATGGCTACACCTTC.

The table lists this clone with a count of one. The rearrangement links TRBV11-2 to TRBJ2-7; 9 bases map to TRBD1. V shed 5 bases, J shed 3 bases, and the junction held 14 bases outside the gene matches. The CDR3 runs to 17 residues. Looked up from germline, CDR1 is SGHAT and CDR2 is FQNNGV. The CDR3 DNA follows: TGTGCCAGCAGCACGTTAGCCGGGACAGGGTCCCGCTACGAGCAGTACTTC. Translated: CASSTLAGTGSRYEQYF.

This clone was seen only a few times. CDR3 residues: CASSQVAGGPRYEQYF. CDR3 sequence (DNA): TGCGCCAGCAGCCAAGTAGCGGGAGGGCCACGCTACGAGCAGTACTTC. The chain uses TRBV4-1 and TRBJ2-7, with 11 bases matching TRBD2. In germline, CDR1 is MGHRA, CDR2 YSYEKL. V gave up 1 base and J gave up 3 bases; unmatched junction bases: 5. The CDR3 runs to 16 residues.

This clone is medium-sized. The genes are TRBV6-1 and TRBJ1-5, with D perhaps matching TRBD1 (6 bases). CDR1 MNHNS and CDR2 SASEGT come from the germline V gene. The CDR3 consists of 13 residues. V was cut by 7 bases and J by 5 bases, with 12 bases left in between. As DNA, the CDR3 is TGTGCCAGCACTGGGACAATGGATCAGCCCCAGCATTTT. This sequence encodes CASTGTMDQPQHF.

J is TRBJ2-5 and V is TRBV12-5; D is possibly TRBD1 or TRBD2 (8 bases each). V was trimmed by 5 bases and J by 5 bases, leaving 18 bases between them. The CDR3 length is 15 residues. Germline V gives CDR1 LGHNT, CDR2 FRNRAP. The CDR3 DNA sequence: TGTGCTAGTGGTCTTGGACAGGGCGGGGGGGAGACCCAGTACTTC. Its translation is CASGLGQGGGETQYF.

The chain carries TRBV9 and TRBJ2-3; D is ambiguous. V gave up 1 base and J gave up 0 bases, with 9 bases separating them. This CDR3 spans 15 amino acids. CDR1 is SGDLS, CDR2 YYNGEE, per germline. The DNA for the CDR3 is TGTGCCAGCAGCGTACGCCAAGCCAGCACAGATACGCAGTATTTT. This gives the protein CASSVRQASTDTQYF.

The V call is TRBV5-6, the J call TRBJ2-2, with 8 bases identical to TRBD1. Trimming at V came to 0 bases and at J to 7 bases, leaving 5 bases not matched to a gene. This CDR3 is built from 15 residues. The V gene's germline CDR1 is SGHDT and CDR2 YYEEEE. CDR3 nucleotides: TGTGCCAGCAGCTTGGACAGGGGGGTTGGCGGGGAGCTGTTTTTT. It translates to CASSLDRGVGGELFF.

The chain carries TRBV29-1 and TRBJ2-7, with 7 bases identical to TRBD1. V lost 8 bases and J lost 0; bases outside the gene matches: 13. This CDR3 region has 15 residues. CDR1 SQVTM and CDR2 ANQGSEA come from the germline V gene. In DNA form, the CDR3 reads TGCAGCACAAAATTATCGACAGGGCCCTCCTACGAGCAGTACTTC. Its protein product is CSTKLSTGPSYEQYF.

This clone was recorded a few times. CDR3 in amino acids: CASSLGTSGSGLETQYF. The DNA of the CDR3 is TGCGCCAGCAGCTTAGGGACTAGCGGGAGTGGTTTAGAGACCCAGTACTTC. The rearrangement uses TRBV5-1 and TRBJ2-5; 14 bases are shared with TRBD2. The junction had 7 bases not matched to a gene; V was cut back by 2 bases and J by 4 bases. CDR3 length equals 17 residues. The germline V gene has CDR1 SGHRS and CDR2 YFSETQ.

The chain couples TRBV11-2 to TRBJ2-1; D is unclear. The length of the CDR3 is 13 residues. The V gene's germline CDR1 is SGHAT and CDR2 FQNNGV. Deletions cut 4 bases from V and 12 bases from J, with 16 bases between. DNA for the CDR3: TGTGCCAGCAGCTCTAATTTCCTAAAAGGGCAGTTCTTC. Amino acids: CASSSNFLKGQFF.

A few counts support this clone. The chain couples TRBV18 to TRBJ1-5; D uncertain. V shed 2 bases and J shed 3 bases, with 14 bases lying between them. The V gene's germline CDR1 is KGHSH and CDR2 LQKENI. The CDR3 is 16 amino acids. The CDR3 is CASSPIPGGDNQPQHF. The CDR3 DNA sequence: TGTGCCAGCTCACCAATTCCCGGAGGAGACAATCAGCCCCAGCATTTT.

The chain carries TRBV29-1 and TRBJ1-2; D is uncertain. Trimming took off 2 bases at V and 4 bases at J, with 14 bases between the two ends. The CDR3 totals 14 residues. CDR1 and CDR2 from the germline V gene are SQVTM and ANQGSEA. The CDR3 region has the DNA TGCAGCGTTGAAACAGACCTACCACTCTATGGCTACACCTTC. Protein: CSVETDLPLYGYTF.

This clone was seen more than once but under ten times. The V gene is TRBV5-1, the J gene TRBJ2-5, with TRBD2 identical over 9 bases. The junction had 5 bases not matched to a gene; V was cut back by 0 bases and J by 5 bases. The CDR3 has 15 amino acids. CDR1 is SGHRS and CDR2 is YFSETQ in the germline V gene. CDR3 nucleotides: TGCGCCAGCAGCTTGGGCGGGAGGGCCGATGAGACCCAGTACTTC. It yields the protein CASSLGGRADETQYF.

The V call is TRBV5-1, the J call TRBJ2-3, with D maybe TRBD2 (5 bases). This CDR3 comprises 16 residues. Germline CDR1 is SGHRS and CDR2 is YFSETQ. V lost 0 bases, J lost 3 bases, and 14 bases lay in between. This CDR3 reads CASSLAAGSGTDTQYF. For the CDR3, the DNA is TGCGCCAGCAGCTTGGCCGCTGGGAGTGGGACAGATACGCAGTATTTT.

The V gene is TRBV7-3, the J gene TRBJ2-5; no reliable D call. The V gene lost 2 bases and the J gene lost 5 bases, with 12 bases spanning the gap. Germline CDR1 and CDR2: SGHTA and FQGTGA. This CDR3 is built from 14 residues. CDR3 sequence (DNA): TGTGCCAGCAGCTTAGGTCCGGGTACGGAGACCCAGTACTTC. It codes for CASSLGPGTETQYF.

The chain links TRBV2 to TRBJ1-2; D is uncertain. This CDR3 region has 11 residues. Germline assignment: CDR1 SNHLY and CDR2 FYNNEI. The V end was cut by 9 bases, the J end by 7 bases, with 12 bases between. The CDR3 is CASPGPGGYTF. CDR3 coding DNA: TGTGCCAGTCCGGGCCCCGGTGGCTACACCTTC.

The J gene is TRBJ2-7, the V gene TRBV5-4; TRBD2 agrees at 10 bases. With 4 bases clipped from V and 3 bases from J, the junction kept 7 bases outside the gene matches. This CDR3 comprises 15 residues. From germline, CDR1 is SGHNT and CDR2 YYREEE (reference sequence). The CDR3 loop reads CASSAGTSEDYEQYF. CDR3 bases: TGTGCCAGCAGCGCCGGGACTAGCGAAGACTACGAGCAGTACTTC.